This T cell receptor (beta chain) was found in a study of identical twins. The study's findings and limits: Cord blood's abundant beta clonotypes had fewer insertions, unlike memory repertoires.

Each cDNA held unique molecular identifiers, and template switching gave it a universal primer site. TCRdb re-called the 5' RACE reads through MiXCR, storing one row per CDR3 protein. Of roughly 200,000 distinct CDR3 sequences listed, under 10% are singletons. The CDR3 totals 12 residues. CDR1 is SGHRS, CDR2 YFSETQ, per germline. V was trimmed by 2 bases and J by 6 bases, leaving 8 bases between them. This clonotype was recorded at least ten times. Its antigen is undetermined. These data also featured in a second study, about yellow fever vaccine responses in identical twins.

The sequenced sample was memory (CD45RO+) T cells sorted from blood. V gene TRBV5-1 combines with J gene TRBJ2-5; D remains ambiguous. The TCR comes from a woman under 30 in good health. CDR3 DNA: TGCGCCAGCAGCTTAAACAGACAGACCCAGTACTTC. It encodes CASSLNRQTQYF.